Below, 11 T cell receptor beta chains from the same sample are listed, as sequenced in a study of blood T cell repertoires in COVID-19. The repertoire was sequenced with immunoSEQ multiplex PCR; TCRdb's copy has only in-frame clones and lacks some. Here the sample spans some 300,000 clones, 89% being singletons. Sequenced input: PBMCs or T cells enriched from blood (not recorded which). These TCRs come from a woman in her forties or fifties who had been exposed to COVID-19.

The chain joins TRBV5-1 to TRBJ2-6; tentatively, D is TRBD1 (5 bases). The CDR3 totals 15 residues. Germline V gene data show CDR1 as SGHRS and CDR2 as YFSETQ. V was trimmed by 3 bases and J by 5 bases, leaving 12 bases between them. CDR3 nucleotides: TGCGCCAGCAGCTCAACGGACAACTGGGCCAACGTCCTGACTTTC. Translating gives CASSSTDNWANVLTF.

The chain carries TRBV5-4 and TRBJ2-7, with 13 bases lining up with TRBD2. CDR1 and CDR2 (germline): SGHNT, YYREEE (reference sequence). V shed 2 bases, J shed 9 bases, and the junction held 8 bases outside the gene matches. The CDR3 extends over 15 amino acids. DNA of the CDR3: TGTGCCAGCAGCTTTGCCCCACTAGCGGGGGGGCTGCAGTACTTC. It is translated as CASSFAPLAGGLQYF.

The chain links TRBV6-1 to TRBJ1-5; 7 bases fit TRBD1. V dropped 1 base and J dropped 2; count of bases not matched to a gene: 8. The CDR3 consists of 17 residues. Germline CDR1 reads MNHNS; CDR2 reads SASEGT. CDR3 in amino acids: CASSEVRGDRGNQPQHF. The CDR3 nucleotides read TGTGCCAGCAGTGAAGTTAGGGGTGACAGGGGCAATCAGCCCCAGCATTTT.

The rearrangement joins TRBV5-1 to TRBJ2-7; 12 nucleotides align to TRBD2. The V gene end was trimmed by 4 bases and the J gene end by 0 bases; junction bases not matched to a gene: 8. The germline V gene has CDR1 SGHRS and CDR2 YFSETQ. This CDR3 has 17 residues. The CDR3 here is CASSVASGGAVSYEQYF. CDR3 in DNA: TGCGCCAGCAGCGTTGCTAGCGGGGGGGCCGTCTCCTACGAGCAGTACTTC.

The chain uses TRBV7-9 and TRBJ2-7; 7 positions agree with TRBD1. CDR1 SEHNR and CDR2 FQNEAQ come from the germline V gene (reference sequence). The CDR3 totals 14 residues. V dropped 4 bases and J dropped 6; count of bases not matched to a gene: 9. The DNA for the CDR3 is TGTGCCAGCAGCTACGACAGGGTCGGCGGCGAGCAGTACTTC. This encodes CASSYDRVGGEQYF.

The chain recombines TRBV12-3 or TRBV12-4 with TRBJ2-1; D remains ambiguous. Trimming removed 5 bases at V and 9 bases at J, with 11 bases between. The CDR3 is 12 amino acids. CDR3 nucleotide sequence: TGTGCCAGCAGTCCCCAGGATCGTGAGCAGTTCTTC. This encodes CASSPQDREQFF.

The genes are TRBV28 and TRBJ1-1; TRBD1 might be the D (5 bases). Per the germline V gene, CDR1 is MDHEN and CDR2 is SYDVKM. The CDR3 runs 13 residues. The ends were cut back, 6 bases at V and 1 base at J, with 9 bases in the middle. CDR3: CASSLDRNTEAFF. The CDR3 DNA is TGTGCCAGCAGCCTCGACAGGAACACTGAAGCTTTCTTT.

V and J are TRBV3-1 (or the pseudogene TRBV3-2) and TRBJ1-6, with a tentative D call TRBD1 (6 bases). The CDR3 length is 17 residues. Deletions cut 0 bases from V and 6 bases from J, with 15 bases between. Germline V lookup: CDR1 LGHDT, CDR2 YNNKEL (reference sequence). The CDR3 nucleotides are TGTGCCAGCAGCCAAGAATCGACAGGTTTTTTTAATTCACCCCTCCACTTT. Amino acids: CASSQESTGFFNSPLHF.

V and J are TRBV9 and TRBJ2-7; a possible D gene is TRBD1 (6 bases). Trimming pared 4 bases from V and 6 bases from J, leaving 20 bases between. The length of the CDR3 is 15 residues. Looked up from germline, CDR1 is SGDLS and CDR2 is YYNGEE. The CDR3 region is CASSQNGQKRCEQYF. The CDR3 DNA reads TGTGCCAGCAGCCAAAACGGACAGAAAAGATGCGAGCAGTACTTC.

This chain joins TRBV3-1 (or the pseudogene TRBV3-2) and TRBJ1-6; possible D gene TRBD1, 6 bases. V was clipped by 6 bases and J by 1 base, with 16 bases between them. The germline V gene encodes CDR1 LGHDT and CDR2 YNNKEL (reference sequence). The CDR3 contains 17 residues. CDR3 nucleotide sequence: TGTGCCAGCAGGCTAACAGGGTGGAGTTCCTATAATTCACCCCTCCACTTT. Amino acid sequence: CASRLTGWSSYNSPLHF.

The chain is built from TRBV19 and TRBJ1-5, with 8 bases lining up with TRBD1. With 4 bases clipped from V and 2 bases from J, the junction kept 4 bases outside the gene matches. CDR1 is LNHDA, CDR2 SQIVND, per germline (reference sequence). This CDR3 is built from 15 residues. The CDR3 nucleotides are TGTGCCAGTAGTAAAGGACAGGGAGGCAATCAGCCCCAGCATTTT. This gives the protein CASSKGQGGNQPQHF.